This T cell receptor (beta chain) came from a study of T cell responses to AZD1222 COVID-19 vaccine. The data were produced by immunoSEQ multiplex PCR, yet TCRdb's version contains in-frame clones alone and is incomplete. In the table there are tens of thousands of clones, about 88% of which are singletons. The germline gives CDR1 SGHTA, CDR2 FQGTGA. The CDR3 length is 15 residues. V was cut by 5 bases and J by 0 bases, with 13 bases left in between. Second-dose timings of about 4 or about 12 weeks were pooled. Findings and caveats of the study: An increase in Spike-specific TCR breadth and depth was observed after two AZD1222 doses. Mostly white British, mostly female donors; authors suggested clonal diversity may be underestimated. Spike was spanned by vaccine-associated CD4 TCRs, with dominance at 160-218 and 743-854.

A remark on this clone: Its antigen is currently unknown.

Sequencing used peripheral blood, obtained 28 days after the second AZD1222 dose. This sequence was found in an adult who received the AZD1222 COVID-19 vaccine. The gene calls are TRBV7-3 and TRBJ1-1; possible D gene TRBD1, 6 bases. CDR3 protein: CASSRTTGVNTEAFF. The CDR3 coding sequence is TGTGCCAGCAGCCGGACGACAGGCGTGAACACTGAAGCTTTCTTT.